This T cell receptor (beta chain) was sequenced for a study of cytomegalovirus exposure and HLA in healthy donors. Amplification used 60 Vbeta primers and 13 Jbeta primers. Libraries were prepared by immunoSEQ multiplex PCR; TCRdb keeps only in-frame clonotypes and omits some of them. The table includes around 170,000 clones, around 82% detected once. The CDR3 has 14 residues. V was clipped by 3 bases and J by 7 bases, with 12 bases between them. Germline CDR1 reads MDHEN; CDR2 reads SYDVKM. Sequencing input: PBMCs. This sequence originates from a boy younger than 10 in good health and CMV-seronegative. The chain carries TRBV28 and TRBJ1-4; D is unresolved. CDR3 nucleotide sequence: TGTGCCAGCAGTTTCCGCGGGCAGGCTGAAAAACTGTTTTTT. Residues: CASSFRGQAEKLFF.